Below, 30 T cell receptor beta chains from the same sample are listed, as sequenced in a study of liver allograft versus peripheral blood T cells. Study background: Transplanted livers and recipients' peripheral blood had their T cell receptor repertoires compared.

TCRdb called the reads again in MiXCR, with one record for every CDR3 protein. Of 8,500 to 14,000 distinct CDR3 sequences listed, roughly 23% were seen once; the top ten hold 1.6%. Receptor source: a human patient who had a liver transplant. These T cells may partly come from the graft donor.

This clonotype appeared many times. The genes are TRBV6-5 and TRBJ1-4; a possible D gene is TRBD1 (5 bases). V shed 5 bases and J shed 10 bases, with 20 bases lying between them. This CDR3 is built from 15 residues. Germline CDR1 MNHEY, CDR2 SVGAGI. CDR3 nucleotides: TGTGCCAGCAGTAACCCAGGGAGAGGAATCGGAAAACTGTTTTTT. Protein: CASSNPGRGIGKLFF.

V is TRBV30 and J is TRBJ1-2, with D uncertain. Germline CDR1 and CDR2: GTSNPN and SVGIG (reference sequence). V was cut by 2 bases and J by 7 bases, with 14 bases left in between. This CDR3 is 13 amino acids long. The chain's CDR3 is CAWSQNDASGYTF. The CDR3 coding sequence is TGTGCCTGGAGTCAGAACGATGCCAGTGGCTACACCTTC.

Regarding this clonotype: A clone one base away is much larger, so this may be a read error. The chain combines TRBV15 with TRBJ1-1, with D tentatively TRBD1 (6 bases). The germline V gene encodes CDR1 LNHNV and CDR2 YYDKDF (reference sequence). The CDR3 loop spans 16 amino acids. CDR3 in DNA: TGTGTCACCAGCAGAGATCTTTCAGGGGCGAACACTGAAGCTTTCTTT. This codes for CVTSRDLSGANTEAFF.

This clonotype was seen repeatedly, ten times or more. V is TRBV19 and J is TRBJ2-1; 12 bases fit TRBD1. This CDR3 is built from 16 residues. J gave up 4 bases and V 8 bases, and 9 bases lay outside the gene matches. Per germline, CDR1 LNHDA and CDR2 SQIVND (reference sequence). CDR3 residues: CASGGQGARWYNEQFF. The CDR3 coding sequence is TGTGCCAGTGGGGGACAGGGGGCGAGGTGGTACAATGAGCAGTTCTTC.

By its share, this clonotype is medium-sized (0.01 to 0.1%). The V gene is TRBV24-1, the J gene TRBJ2-2, with a weak D call TRBD1 (5 bases). The V end lost 9 bases, the J end lost 3 bases, and 16 bases lay between the germline ends. Germline CDR1 and CDR2: KGHDR and SFDVKD. The CDR3 covers 15 residues. CDR3 residues: CATGRALGYTGELFF. In DNA, the CDR3 is TGTGCCACCGGCAGGGCCCTAGGGTACACCGGGGAGCTGTTTTTT.

This clonotype was seen a few times. The rearrangement links TRBV19 to TRBJ1-2; 9 nucleotides match TRBD1. Germline CDR1 is LNHDA and CDR2 is SQIVND (reference sequence). This CDR3 has 16 amino acids. After removal of 5 bases from V and 7 bases from J, the junction contained 14 bases not matched to a gene. The chain's CDR3 is CASSSLTGTGRSGYTF. CDR3 in DNA: TGTGCCAGTAGTTCGTTAACCGGGACAGGGAGGAGTGGCTACACCTTC.

In this sample, this clonotype turned up a few times. The rearrangement links TRBV27 to TRBJ1-1, with D perhaps TRBD1 (5 bases). CDR1 and CDR2 (germline): MNHEY, SMNVEV (reference sequence). V was pared by 4 bases and J by 6 bases, with 15 bases between. This CDR3 has 14 amino acids. CDR3 region: CASSWLGRYAEAFF. In DNA form, the CDR3 reads TGTGCCAGCAGTTGGCTGGGGCGGTACGCTGAAGCTTTCTTT.

V gene TRBV6-5 combines with J gene TRBJ2-6, with 7 bases fitting TRBD1. Germline CDR1 and CDR2: MNHEY and SVGAGI. This CDR3 is 18 amino acids long. V lost 2 bases, J lost 0 bases, and 7 bases stayed unmatched. CDR3 region: CASSYDGQDSSGANVLTF. DNA of the CDR3: TGTGCCAGCAGTTACGACGGACAGGATAGCTCTGGGGCCAACGTCCTGACTTTC.

This clonotype was counted only a few times. The chain uses TRBV20-1 and TRBJ1-2; D unresolved. CDR3 size: 12 residues. Trimming stripped 3 bases from V and 8 bases from J, with 13 bases between. Germline CDR1 is DFQATT and CDR2 is SNEGSKA (reference sequence). The DNA for the CDR3 is TGCAGTGCTAGTGGTTTAGGAGGAGGCTACACCTTC. Translated: CSASGLGGGYTF.

This chain joins TRBV5-6 and TRBJ2-4, with D possibly TRBD1 on 5 matching bases. Between the trimmed V and J ends, which lost 1 base and 0 bases, there was a span of 8 bases. Looked up from germline, CDR1 is SGHDT and CDR2 is YYEEEE. This CDR3 region has 15 residues. CDR3 sequence (DNA): TGTGCCAGCAGCTTGTTAGGGGTAGCCAAAAACATTCAGTACTTC. It encodes CASSLLGVAKNIQYF.

This clonotype qualifies as medium-sized (0.01 to 0.1%). V is TRBV27 and J is TRBJ1-2, with 10 positions matching TRBD1. Trimming took 1 base from V and 4 from J; bases not matched to a gene: 3. CDR1 MNHEY and CDR2 SMNVEV come from the germline V gene (reference sequence). The CDR3 totals 15 residues. The CDR3 sequence is CASSLWGTGVYGYTF. CDR3 DNA sequence: TGTGCCAGCAGTTTATGGGGGACAGGGGTCTATGGCTACACCTTC.

The rearrangement uses TRBV27 and TRBJ1-2; TRBD1 matches at 8 bases. The trim removed 5 bases at V and 8 bases at J, leaving 13 bases unmatched. This CDR3 is 15 amino acids long. Germline V gene sequence: CDR1 MNHEY, CDR2 SMNVEV (reference sequence). CDR3 in DNA: TGTGCCAGCAGTCGACAGGGGACCATCCCACGGGGCTACACCTTC. Amino acids: CASSRQGTIPRGYTF.

This clonotype is categorized as medium-sized. This chain connects TRBV7-9 to TRBJ1-6; D possibly corresponds to TRBD1 (6 bases). This CDR3 spans 18 amino acids. Per germline, CDR1 SEHNR and CDR2 FQNEAQ (reference sequence). Trimming removed 4 bases at V and 7 bases at J, with 23 bases between. The CDR3, as DNA: TGTGCCAGCAGCTCATGGCCCGTACAGGGTTTGAACAATTCACCCCTCCACTTT. Residues: CASSSWPVQGLNNSPLHF.

The table lists this clonotype with a few counts. J is TRBJ2-7 and V is TRBV19; 9 bases are shared with TRBD2. Per the germline V gene, CDR1 is LNHDA and CDR2 is SQIVND (reference sequence). This CDR3 is built from 14 residues. J was trimmed by 7 bases and V by 4 bases; bases with no gene match: 8. The CDR3 DNA reads TGTGCCAGTAGTAGCGCGGGGGGGCCTTGGGAGCAGTACTTC. Residues: CASSSAGGPWEQYF.

This chain links TRBV6-2 or TRBV6-3 with TRBJ1-5; D may be TRBD1 (5 bases). V gave up 7 bases and J gave up 7 bases, with 14 bases separating them. This CDR3 comprises 13 residues. Germline V CDR1 and CDR2: MNHEY, SVGEGT. The DNA for the CDR3 is TGTGCCAGCAACCTAGGGGCAGCCCAGCCCCAGCATTTT. Its translation is CASNLGAAQPQHF.

This clonotype was observed a few times. The chain combines TRBV27 with TRBJ2-3; 9 bases fit TRBD2. Germline lookup yields CDR1 MNHEY and CDR2 SMNVEV (reference sequence). This CDR3 is built from 14 residues. Losses at the gene ends were 8 bases for V and 7 bases for J; bases not matched to a gene: 10. CDR3 bases: TGTGCCAGCTTCTTCCAAGCGGGAGGTCATACGCAGTATTTT. This codes for CASFFQAGGHTQYF.

The V gene is TRBV30, the J gene TRBJ1-1; possible D gene TRBD1, 5 bases. V shed 2 bases and J shed 1 base, with 11 bases lying between them. This CDR3 spans 14 amino acids. CDR1 GTSNPN and CDR2 SVGIG come from the germline V gene (reference sequence). This CDR3 is CAWSWAGWNTEAFF. In DNA form, the CDR3 reads TGTGCCTGGAGTTGGGCAGGGTGGAACACTGAAGCTTTCTTT.

This clonotype rates as medium-sized (0.01 to 0.1%). V usage is TRBV7-2 and J usage is TRBJ1-2; D is possibly TRBD1 (5 bases). CDR1 and CDR2 (germline): SGHTA, FQGNSA. V was trimmed by 2 bases and J by 0 bases, leaving 7 bases between them. CDR3 length equals 14 residues. CDR3 bases: TGTGCCAGCAGCTTATCGACAGCTAACTATGGCTACACCTTC. This translates into CASSLSTANYGYTF.

By its share, this clonotype is medium-sized (0.01 to 0.1%). V is TRBV19 and J is TRBJ1-1; weak D call: TRBD1 (5 bases). The length of the CDR3 is 14 residues. The V gene's germline CDR1 is LNHDA and CDR2 SQIVND (reference sequence). V was shortened by 7 bases and J by 5 bases, with 17 bases between the two germline ends. The CDR3 DNA sequence: TGTGCCAGTACCACCCTCCAGGGTGCGACTGAAGCTTTCTTT. It encodes CASTTLQGATEAFF.

The chain has TRBV7-9 and TRBJ2-1, with TRBD2 matching 8 bases. Per germline, CDR1 SEHNR and CDR2 FQNEAQ (reference sequence). After removal of 2 bases from V and 0 bases from J, the junction contained 3 bases not matched to a gene. The CDR3 has 16 amino acids. Here the CDR3 reads CASSLYLAGSYNEQFF. The CDR3 DNA reads as TGTGCCAGCAGCTTATACCTAGCGGGCTCCTACAATGAGCAGTTCTTC.

This clonotype has just a few counts. The chain is built from TRBV5-6 and TRBJ2-5; D uncertain. The CDR3 contains 13 residues. Germline CDR1 and CDR2: SGHDT and YYEEEE. Trimming took off 2 bases at V and 2 bases at J, with 7 bases between the two ends. The CDR3 reads CASSFVQQETQYF. Written as DNA, the CDR3 is TGTGCCAGCAGCTTTGTACAGCAAGAGACCCAGTACTTC.

There are a few counts of this clonotype. This chain connects TRBV13 to TRBJ2-7; possible D gene TRBD2, 6 bases. CDR1 is PRHDT and CDR2 is FYEKMQ in the germline V gene (reference sequence). The CDR3 runs to 17 residues. Trimming shortened V by 5 bases and J by 6 bases, and 26 bases separated the two germline ends. The CDR3 protein is CASSRLGGWGEFGEQYF. Here the CDR3 DNA reads TGTGCCAGCAGCCGTCTTGGGGGTTGGGGGGAGTTCGGCGAGCAGTACTTC.

This chain connects TRBV19 to TRBJ1-3, with 8 bases matching TRBD1. From germline, CDR1 is LNHDA and CDR2 SQIVND (reference sequence). This CDR3 is built from 19 residues. The V gene end was trimmed by 3 bases and the J gene end by 2 bases; junction bases not matched to a gene: 15. CDR3 sequence reads: CASSIFSLQDRVPGNTIYF. As DNA, the CDR3 is TGTGCCAGTAGTATCTTCTCCCTACAGGACAGGGTTCCTGGAAACACCATATATTTT.

This clonotype was picked up a small number of times. V is TRBV20-1 and J is TRBJ1-4, with D tentatively TRBD1 (5 bases). CDR1 and CDR2 from the germline V gene are DFQATT and SNEGSKA (reference sequence). V dropped 0 bases and J dropped 7 bases, with 15 bases sitting between them. The CDR3 runs to 15 residues. The DNA of the CDR3 is TGCAGTGCTAGAGATTATCAGGGATCGGGTGAAAAACTGTTTTTT. Translating gives CSARDYQGSGEKLFF.

The rearrangement links TRBV6-6 to TRBJ2-1; possibly TRBD1 for D (8 bases). CDR1 MNHNY and CDR2 SVGAGI come from the germline V gene (reference sequence). This CDR3 comprises 16 residues. Trimming left V 4 bases short and J 6 bases short, with 19 bases between. The CDR3 DNA follows: TGTGCCAGCAGTTTTCAGGGGGGGACAGGATCCAATGAGCAGTTCTTC. Its translation: CASSFQGGTGSNEQFF.

The rearrangement joins TRBV6-2 or TRBV6-3 to TRBJ1-3, with D unresolved. This CDR3 comprises 16 residues. Trimming removed 10 bases at V and 0 bases at J, with 19 bases between. CDR1 MNHEY and CDR2 SVGEGT come from the germline V gene. The CDR3 is CAIRTWSRGSGNTIYF. CDR3 DNA sequence: TGTGCCATTCGAACATGGTCGCGGGGCTCTGGAAACACCATATATTTT.

V usage is TRBV6-1 and J usage is TRBJ2-1, with TRBD1 identical over 7 bases. Germline CDR1 is MNHNS and CDR2 is SASEGT. The CDR3 length is 14 residues. V shed 0 bases, J shed 8 bases, and the junction held 4 bases outside the gene matches. The CDR3 DNA reads as TGTGCCAGCAGTGAAGCAAACAGGGGCCATGAGCAGTTCTTC. Amino acids: CASSEANRGHEQFF.

This clonotype is categorized as medium-sized. The V call is TRBV15, the J call TRBJ2-7, with TRBD2 as a possible D gene (5 bases). This CDR3 spans 14 amino acids. In germline, CDR1 is LNHNV, CDR2 YYDKDF (reference sequence). Trimming cost V 0 bases and J 7 bases, with 13 bases left between them. The DNA of the CDR3 is TGTGCCACCAGCAGAGATCTATCTTCGGGGGAGCAGTACTTC. It yields the protein CATSRDLSSGEQYF.

The sample holds one count of this clonotype. The rearrangement joins TRBV28 to TRBJ2-7; D is unclear. Germline assignment: CDR1 MDHEN and CDR2 SYDVKM. Trimming cost V 4 bases and J 0 bases, with 1 base left between them. CDR3 length: 11 amino acids. The CDR3 loop is CASSYSYEQYF. The CDR3 nucleotides read TGTGCCAGCAGTTACTCCTACGAGCAGTACTTC.

J is TRBJ2-7 and V is TRBV5-4, with 7 positions matching TRBD1. Germline CDR1 and CDR2: SGHNT and YYREEE (reference sequence). CDR3 length equals 14 residues. V shed 3 bases, J shed 2 bases, and the junction held 5 bases outside the gene matches. CDR3 residues: CASSSTGSAYEQYF. The CDR3 DNA reads TGTGCCAGCAGCTCGACAGGGTCGGCCTACGAGCAGTACTTC.